The sequence of this T cell receptor beta chain was determined in a study of T cell responses to AZD1222 COVID-19 vaccine. Some clones are missing from TCRdb's copy, which holds only in-frame ones; the method was immunoSEQ multiplex PCR. Among 150,000 to 200,000 clones listed, around 90% were seen once. This clone has a single count. This CDR3 region has 17 residues. The chain carries TRBV21-1 and TRBJ1-1. TRBV21-1 counts as a pseudogene. This TCR was sampled from an adult who received the MenACWY meningococcal vaccine as a control. Sequenced material: peripheral blood, taken 28 days after the second dose of the MenACWY control vaccine. The CDR3 DNA reads TGTGCCAGCAGCCTCTCAGCGGATCGGCGGCGGAACACTGAAGCTTTCTTT. Its translation: CASSLSADRRRNTEAFF.